One sample yielded the 10 T cell receptor beta chains listed below, sequenced in a study of blood T cell repertoires in COVID-19 (dated by TCRdb to the early 2020s). Libraries were built with the immunoSEQ multiplex PCR assay. The clones in this table, taken by TCRdb from immuneACCESS, are in-frame only. Not every clone is retained; where verified, under half of the shortfall comes from an unresolved V gene, and the cause of the rest is unknown. The sample contains about 120,000 clones, about four fifths of them found a single time. Together, the top ten hold roughly a tenth of the sample. The sample comprised peripheral blood. The receptors derive from a human donor in a cohort sampled during active COVID-19.

The chain recombines TRBV7-6 with TRBJ2-6; 8 bases line up with TRBD1. The CDR3 sequence is 17 residues long. With 3 bases clipped from V and 4 bases from J, the junction kept 8 bases outside the gene matches. The V gene's germline CDR1 is SGHVS and CDR2 FNYEAQ. The CDR3 here is CASSLRQGNTGANVLTF. CDR3 nucleotides: TGTGCCAGCAGCTTGCGACAGGGGAATACGGGGGCCAACGTCCTGACTTTC.

V usage is TRBV6-2 or TRBV6-3 and J usage is TRBJ2-5; a weak D match, TRBD2 (5 bases). Trimming stripped 5 bases from V and 7 bases from J, with 14 bases between. This CDR3 spans 13 amino acids. The germline CDR1 and CDR2 sequences are MNHEY and SVGEGT. CDR3 residues: CASSQLGLGTQYF. The CDR3 DNA reads as TGTGCCAGCAGTCAACTAGGATTAGGGACCCAGTACTTC.

The genes are TRBV28 and TRBJ2-7; weak D call: TRBD1 (6 bases). The CDR3 covers 15 residues. CDR1 and CDR2 from the germline V gene are MDHEN and SYDVKM. V was shortened by 7 bases and J by 1 base, with 17 bases between the two germline ends. The CDR3 protein is CASISGTTRSYEQYF. As DNA, the CDR3 is TGTGCCAGCATATCCGGGACAACGAGATCCTACGAGCAGTACTTC.

This chain joins TRBV6-5 and TRBJ1-1; possible D gene TRBD1, 5 bases. Germline-derived CDR1 and CDR2 are MNHEY and SVGAGI. The germline V and J ends were trimmed by 6 bases and 1 base, with 12 bases remaining between them. This CDR3 region has 14 residues. In DNA, the CDR3 is TGTGCCAGCAGCCTATCTACAGGGAACACTGAAGCTTTCTTT. Translated, it gives CASSLSTGNTEAFF.

V usage is TRBV5-4 and J usage is TRBJ1-1; D is unresolved. There are 14 residues in the CDR3. Trimming left V 3 bases short and J 6 bases short, with 15 bases between. The germline CDR1 and CDR2 sequences are SGHNT and YYREEE (reference sequence). The CDR3 spells CASSSQSGDPEAFF. CDR3 DNA sequence: TGTGCCAGCAGCTCCCAAAGCGGCGACCCTGAAGCTTTCTTT.

The chain is built from TRBV4-3 and TRBJ1-2; TRBD1 agrees at 8 bases. The V gene's germline CDR1 is LGHNA and CDR2 YSLEER. After removal of 4 bases from V and 10 bases from J, the junction contained 11 bases not matched to a gene. The CDR3 has 14 amino acids. The CDR3 loop reads CASSPQTGEFAYTF. The DNA of the CDR3 is TGCGCCAGCAGCCCCCAGACAGGGGAATTTGCCTACACCTTC.

The chain combines TRBV10-3 with TRBJ2-3, with 10 bases aligning to TRBD2. The CDR3 spans 15 residues. The V gene's germline CDR1 is ENHRY and CDR2 SYGVKD. V trimming: 7 bases; J trimming: 1 base; junction bases outside the gene matches: 5. CDR3 in DNA: TGTGCCATCATGACCGGGACTAGCGGCACAGATACGCAGTATTTT. This sequence encodes CAIMTGTSGTDTQYF.

The chain has TRBV4-1 and TRBJ2-1, with a possible D match to TRBD1 (6 bases). This CDR3 spans 16 amino acids. V shed 2 bases and J shed 3 bases, with 14 bases lying between them. Germline loops: CDR1 MGHRA, CDR2 YSYEKL. This CDR3 reads CASSQKLTGLYNEQFF. The CDR3 coding sequence is TGCGCCAGCAGCCAAAAACTGACAGGCCTCTACAATGAGCAGTTCTTC.

The chain recombines TRBV5-6 with TRBJ2-7; D is perhaps TRBD1 (6 bases). Germline V gene data show CDR1 as SGHDT and CDR2 as YYEEEE. V shed 4 bases and J shed 4 bases, with 15 bases lying between them. The CDR3 contains 14 residues. As DNA, the CDR3 is TGTGCCAGCAGCGGGATCATACAGGGTTACGAGCAGTACTTC. Encoded protein: CASSGIIQGYEQYF.

A note on this clone: Other DNA sequences within the sample encode an identical CDR3. This rearrangement joins TRBV4-3 to TRBJ2-3, with 9 bases aligning to TRBD2. The ends lost 1 base at V and 2 bases at J; junction bases unmatched: 7. This CDR3 contains 17 residues. Per germline, CDR1 LGHNA and CDR2 YSLEER. The CDR3 DNA reads as TGCGCCAGCAGCCAAGGTGGGCTAGCGGGGAACACAGATACGCAGTATTTT. It encodes CASSQGGLAGNTDTQYF.